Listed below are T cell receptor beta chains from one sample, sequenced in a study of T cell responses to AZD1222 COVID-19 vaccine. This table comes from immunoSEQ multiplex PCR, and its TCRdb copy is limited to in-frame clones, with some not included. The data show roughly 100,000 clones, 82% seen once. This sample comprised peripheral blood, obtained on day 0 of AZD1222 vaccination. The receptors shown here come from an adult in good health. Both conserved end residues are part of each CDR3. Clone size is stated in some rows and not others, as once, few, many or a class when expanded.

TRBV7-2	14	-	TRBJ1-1	CASSSPFRGGEAFF
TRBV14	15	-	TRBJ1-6	CASSQVSGTGSPLHF
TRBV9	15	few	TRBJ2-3	CASSGGTISTDTQYF
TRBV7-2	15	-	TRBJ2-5	CASSLSGGAIETQYF
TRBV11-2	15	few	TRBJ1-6	CASSLQGRGRSPLHF
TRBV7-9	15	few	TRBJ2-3	CASSLAGSSTDTQYF
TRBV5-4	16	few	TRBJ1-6	CASSLVGGMANSPLHF
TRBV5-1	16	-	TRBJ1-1	CASSLRQGGEGTEAFF
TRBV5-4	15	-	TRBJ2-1	CASTLAGSSYNEQFF
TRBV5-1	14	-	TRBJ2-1	CASSLLQGALVQFF
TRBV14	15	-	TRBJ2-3	CASSQVRGLTDTQYF
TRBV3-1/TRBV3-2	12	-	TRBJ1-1	CASGLRGTEAFF
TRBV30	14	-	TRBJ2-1	CAWAAGGARGEQFF
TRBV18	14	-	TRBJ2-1	CASSPRAGINEQFF
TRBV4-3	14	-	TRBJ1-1	CASSQVGGNTEAFF
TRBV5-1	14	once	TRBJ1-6	CASRRSAYNSPLHF
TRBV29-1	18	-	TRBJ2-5	CSVPRPRGRSGGQETQYF
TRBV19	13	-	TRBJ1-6	CASSIDVGSPLHF
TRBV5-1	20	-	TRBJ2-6	CASTASMAGGLSSGANVLTF
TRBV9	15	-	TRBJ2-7	CASSPYRGEPYEQYF
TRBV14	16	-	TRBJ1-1	CASSQDLGSLYTEAFF
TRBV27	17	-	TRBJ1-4	CASSKTRQGAGNEKLFF
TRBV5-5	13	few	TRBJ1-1	CASSLGPSTEAFF
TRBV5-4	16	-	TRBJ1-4	CASSRNSRTGNEKLFF
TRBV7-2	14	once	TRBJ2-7	CASRYRAESYEQYF
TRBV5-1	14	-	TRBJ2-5	CASSLGLSGETQYF
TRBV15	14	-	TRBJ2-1	CATSRDLGGQEQFF